This is a list of T cell receptor beta chains from one sample in a study of control samples from healthy donors and cancer patients. Data came from immunoSEQ multiplex PCR; TCRdb stores just in-frame clones and leaves some out. The data contain around 7,800 clones, roughly 84% of them singletons. Sequenced input: PBMCs. The receptors shown here come from a man between 65 and 80 years old with lung cancer. Both conserved end residues are trimmed from each CDR3. Each record gives: V gene, J gene, CDR3 protein.

TRBV5-1	TRBJ2-5	ASSLGGANQETQY
TRBV5-6	TRBJ1-3	ASSFFGNTIY
TRBV10-2	TRBJ2-1	ASSGEGPYNEQF
TRBV4-3	TRBJ2-4	ASSPQQDWDIQY
TRBV7-9	TRBJ2-5	ASSPGGLGLANGETQY
TRBV3-1/TRBV3-2	TRBJ1-3	ASSQGQGAGNTIY
TRBV19	TRBJ2-2	ASSIAVVEHRGAV
TRBV9	TRBJ1-1	ASSPYRRNTEAF
TRBV18	TRBJ1-1	ASSPIYGGGAF
TRBV5-8	TRBJ2-2	ASSWVSGTANTGELF
TRBV7-2	TRBJ2-3	ASSWTSGRANYTDTQY
TRBV27	TRBJ2-1	ASAAAGSYNEQF
TRBV7-9	TRBJ2-1	ASSLAQRRYNEQF
TRBV24-1	TRBJ2-3	ATSDLTSGFADTQY
TRBV6-2/TRBV6-3	TRBJ2-3	ASSPTGTSSY
TRBV4-1	TRBJ2-2	ASSQEGGGNTGELF
TRBV10-3	TRBJ2-1	ATLPGLAGGGF
TRBV7-9	TRBJ2-1	ASTKGVTPNEQF
TRBV6-2/TRBV6-3	TRBJ1-2	ASSSGLYGYT
TRBV19	TRBJ1-2	ASSIDGLGYT
TRBV5-1	TRBJ2-2	ASSLSAASSGELF
TRBV7-2	TRBJ1-2	ASSSTRQELNYGYT
TRBV7-2	TRBJ1-4	ASSLARSTNEKLF
TRBV29-1	TRBJ2-5	SVEITRAVQETQY
TRBV28	TRBJ2-3	ASSLPTELTDTQY
TRBV15	TRBJ2-1	ATSPGGLAIWDEQF
TRBV2	TRBJ1-3	ASGQALSGNTIY
TRBV4-3	TRBJ1-2	ASSQDTGQGVNYGYT
TRBV13	TRBJ1-1	ASSPGGVGVVDTEAF
TRBV6-2/TRBV6-3	TRBJ1-4	ASSYPRRNIIEKLF
TRBV10-1	TRBJ2-3	ASGVTDTQY
TRBV5-8	TRBJ1-5	ASSFGDLNQPQH
TRBV7-2	TRBJ1-2	ASRHNARGTGVRFGYT
TRBV10-1	TRBJ2-7	ASRAPLTRKISSYEQY
TRBV7-8	TRBJ1-2	ASSLNQGPSYGYT
TRBV7-8	TRBJ1-1	ASSLGGRFEAF
TRBV18	TRBJ2-5	ASSRRDSQETQY
TRBV5-4	TRBJ2-3	ASSGAGRNTDTQY
TRBV5-4	TRBJ2-7	ASSSSGQGFHEQY
TRBV6-5	TRBJ1-1	ASSYSGREVTEAF
TRBV19	TRBJ2-6	ASKAQSNSGANVLT
TRBV6-1	TRBJ2-7	ASSEESWQGGEQY
TRBV4-1	TRBJ2-5	ASSQGPGLAAQETQY
TRBV30	TRBJ1-5	AWSAVAGLRSNQPQH
TRBV19	TRBJ1-5	ASSMWGGSNQPQH
TRBV5-1	TRBJ2-7	ASSADKASDPQY
TRBV25-1	TRBJ1-6	ASSSPGNSPLH
TRBV9	TRBJ2-1	ASSVGDNEQF
TRBV7-2	TRBJ2-7	ASSSSSGRAGEQY
TRBV6-1	TRBJ2-7	ASSEGLAYEQY
TRBV5-1	TRBJ2-4	ASSIEPGLAGKNIQY
TRBV6-5	TRBJ2-5	ASSYSETQY
TRBV5-6	TRBJ2-5	ASSYISIVGKETQY
TRBV14	TRBJ1-2	ASSPDRGHYGYT